This T cell receptor beta chain came from a study of T cells in localized non-small cell lung cancer. The study's findings and limits: Uninvolved adjacent lung had higher T cell clonality than tumor and all other tissues. Investigators sequenced only a single tumor region, leaving heterogeneity possible.

This clone was observed a few times. Its antigen is currently unknown. Germline CDR1 reads LNHDA; CDR2 reads SQIVND (reference sequence). V was cut by 8 bases and J by 5 bases, with 13 bases left in between. This CDR3 region has 12 residues. The protocol was immunoSEQ multiplex PCR, while the TCRdb copy is restricted to in-frame clones and leaves out a portion. The sample holds 50,000 to 75,000 clones; about 87% are singletons and the top ten take roughly a fifth. This sequence was found in a man aged 40 to 75 with stage I squamous cell lung carcinoma. The J gene is TRBJ2-7, the V gene TRBV19; D might be TRBD1 (5 bases). The material was peripheral blood, obtained before any cancer treatment. Here the CDR3 DNA reads TGTGCCAGTTCCCAGGGCAACAACGAGCAGTACTTC. It specifies CASSQGNNEQYF. Combining the CDR3 with reference TRBV19 and TRBJ2-7 gives the whole variable domain DGGITQSPKYLFRKEGQNVTLSCEQNLNHDAMYWYRQDPGQGLRLIYYSQIVNDFQKGDIAEGYSVSREKKESFPLTVTSAQKNPTAFYLCASSQGNNEQYFGPGTRLTVT.